This TCR beta chain emerged from a study of blood T cell repertoires in COVID-19. Study summary: Italy, Spain and the United States were the sources of the convalescent and acute COVID-19 samples. In each case, the material was cDNA or gDNA derived from T cells, B-cell-depleted T cells, or PBMCs.

In the authors' workflow: Reference gene primer amplification gave nucleated cell count estimates. The method was immunoSEQ multiplex PCR; TCRdb's version includes in-frame clones alone and lacks a portion of them. That table supplies the V and J calls and clone size; D and trimming were determined from the DNA. The data show around 250,000 clones, roughly 84% seen once. V was clipped by 1 base and J by 3 bases, with 10 bases between them. Germline CDR1 LGHDT, CDR2 YNNKEL (reference sequence). This CDR3 comprises 14 residues. This receptor was taken from a woman between 40 and 50 years old who had recovered from COVID-19. Sequenced sample: peripheral blood. The chain recombines TRBV3-1 (or the pseudogene TRBV3-2) with TRBJ2-7, with D hard to call. CDR3 DNA: TGTGCCAGCAGCCAAGGCGTGACTCGCTACGAGCAGTACTTC. Translating gives CASSQGVTRYEQYF.